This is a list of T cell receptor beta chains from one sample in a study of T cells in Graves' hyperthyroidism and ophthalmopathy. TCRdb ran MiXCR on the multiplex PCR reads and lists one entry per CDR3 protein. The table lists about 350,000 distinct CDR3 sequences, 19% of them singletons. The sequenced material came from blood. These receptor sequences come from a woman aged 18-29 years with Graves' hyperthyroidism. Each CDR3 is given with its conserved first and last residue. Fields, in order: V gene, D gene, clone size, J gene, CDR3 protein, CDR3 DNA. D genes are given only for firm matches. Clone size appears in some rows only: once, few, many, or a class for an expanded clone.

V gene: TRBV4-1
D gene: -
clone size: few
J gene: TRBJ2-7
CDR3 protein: CASSPLDGSYEQYF
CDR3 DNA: TGCGCCAGCAGCCCGCTGGACGGTTCCTACGAGCAGTACTTC

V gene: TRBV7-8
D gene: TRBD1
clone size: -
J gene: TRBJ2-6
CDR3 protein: CASSLRGQGANVLTF
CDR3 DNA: TGTGCCAGCAGCCTCAGGGGGCAAGGGGCCAACGTCCTGACTTTC

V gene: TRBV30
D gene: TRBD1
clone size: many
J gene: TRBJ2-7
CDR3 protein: CAWWDSGSYEQYF
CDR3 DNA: TGTGCCTGGTGGGACAGCGGCTCCTACGAGCAGTACTTC

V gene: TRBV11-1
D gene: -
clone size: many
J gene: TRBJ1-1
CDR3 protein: CASSFRYSEAFF
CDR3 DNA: TGTGCCAGCAGCTTTCGGTACTCTGAAGCTTTCTTT

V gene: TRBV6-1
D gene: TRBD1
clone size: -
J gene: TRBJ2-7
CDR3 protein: CASSKPRDREVREQYF
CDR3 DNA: TGTGCCAGCAGTAAACCCCGGGACAGGGAAGTACGCGAGCAGTACTTC

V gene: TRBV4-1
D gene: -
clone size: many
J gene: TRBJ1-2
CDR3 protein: CASSQVWEQNYGYTF
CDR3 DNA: TGCGCCAGCAGCCAAGTGTGGGAACAGAACTATGGCTACACCTTC

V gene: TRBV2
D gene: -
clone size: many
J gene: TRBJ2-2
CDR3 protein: CASSEAGTERVGELFF
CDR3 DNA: TGTGCCAGCAGTGAAGCGGGGACGGAACGGGTCGGGGAGCTGTTTTTT

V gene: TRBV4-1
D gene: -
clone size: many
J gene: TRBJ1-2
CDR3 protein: CASSQGQANYGYTF
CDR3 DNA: TGCGCCAGCAGCCAAGGTCAGGCGAACTATGGCTACACCTTC

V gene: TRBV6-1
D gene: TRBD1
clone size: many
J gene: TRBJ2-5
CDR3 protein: CASSGVDRGEGETQYF
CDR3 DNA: TGTGCCAGCAGTGGAGTAGACAGGGGAGAAGGGGAGACCCAGTACTTC

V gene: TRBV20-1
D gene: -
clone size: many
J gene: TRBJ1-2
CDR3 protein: CSASSTEPNYGYTF
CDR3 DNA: TGCAGTGCTTCCTCGACAGAACCTAACTATGGCTACACCTTC

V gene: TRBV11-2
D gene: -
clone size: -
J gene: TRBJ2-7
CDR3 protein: CASSFREFNEQYF
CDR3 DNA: TGTGCCAGCAGTTTCCGGGAGTTCAACGAGCAGTACTTC

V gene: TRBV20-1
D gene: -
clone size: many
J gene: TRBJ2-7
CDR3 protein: CSARDYLTYEQYF
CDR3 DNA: TGCAGTGCTAGAGATTATCTCACCTACGAGCAGTACTTC

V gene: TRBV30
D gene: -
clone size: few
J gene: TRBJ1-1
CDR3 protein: CAWSPGAPTEAFF
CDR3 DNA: TGTGCCTGGAGTCCGGGGGCTCCCACTGAAGCTTTCTTT

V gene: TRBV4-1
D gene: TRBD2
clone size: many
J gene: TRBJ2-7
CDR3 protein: CASSQGTSGTYEQYF
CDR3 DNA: TGCGCCAGCAGCCAAGGGACTAGCGGTACCTACGAGCAGTACTTC

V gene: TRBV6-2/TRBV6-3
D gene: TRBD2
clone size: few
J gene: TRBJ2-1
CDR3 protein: CASSSLPLGLAGGRNEQFF
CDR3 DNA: TGTGCCAGCAGTTCGCTACCCCTTGGACTAGCGGGGGGGCGAAATGAGCAGTTCTTC

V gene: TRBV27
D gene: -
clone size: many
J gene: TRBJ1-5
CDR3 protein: CASSPQPSNQPQHF
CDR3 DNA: TGTGCCAGCAGTCCTCAACCTAGCAATCAGCCCCAGCATTTT

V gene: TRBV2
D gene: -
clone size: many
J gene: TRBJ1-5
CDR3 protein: CASSFRTGNQPQHF
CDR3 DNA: TGTGCCAGCAGTTTCAGGACAGGCAATCAGCCCCAGCATTTT

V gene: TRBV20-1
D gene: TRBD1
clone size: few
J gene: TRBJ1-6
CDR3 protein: CSAARTGGDIPLHF
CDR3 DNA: TGCAGTGCAGCTAGGACAGGGGGCGATATACCCCTCCACTTT

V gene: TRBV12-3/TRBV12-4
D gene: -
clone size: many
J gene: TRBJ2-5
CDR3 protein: CASSWDTRGTQYF
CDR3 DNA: TGTGCCAGCAGTTGGGACACACGGGGGACCCAGTACTTC

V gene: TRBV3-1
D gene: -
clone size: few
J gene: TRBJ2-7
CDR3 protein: CASSQEWPGAGYEQYF
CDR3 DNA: TGTGCCAGCAGCCAAGAATGGCCGGGGGCAGGGTACGAGCAGTACTTC